Presented here are 15 T cell receptor beta chains from one specimen sequenced in a study of cytomegalovirus exposure and HLA in healthy donors. Produced via immunoSEQ multiplex PCR; TCRdb's table is partial and in-frame only. This table holds about 82,000 clones, 90% to 95% found once. The sample consisted of PBMCs. The receptors originated from a young man in good health and CMV-seronegative.

This clone was recorded only once. The chain carries TRBV6-4 and TRBJ1-6; tentatively, D is TRBD1 (6 bases). CDR3 length: 14 residues. V lost 2 bases and J 12 bases, leaving 14 bases between the germline ends. CDR1 and CDR2 from the germline V gene are MRHNA and SNTAGT. As DNA, the CDR3 is TGTGCCAGCAGTGACCCTCCAGGGGCAGGACCCCTCCACTTT. Amino acid sequence: CASSDPPGAGPLHF.

The V and J genes are TRBV19 and TRBJ1-5, with TRBD1 matching 8 bases. The junction had 8 bases not matched to a gene; V was cut back by 6 bases and J by 4 bases. The V gene's germline CDR1 is LNHDA and CDR2 SQIVND (reference sequence). The CDR3 is made up of 15 amino acids. This CDR3 is CASRGQGVANQPQHF. The CDR3 coding sequence is TGTGCCAGTAGAGGACAGGGTGTAGCAAATCAGCCCCAGCATTTT. The full variable domain, completed using reference TRBV19 and TRBJ1-5, is DGGITQSPKYLFRKEGQNVTLSCEQNLNHDAMYWYRQDPGQGLRLIYYSQIVNDFQKGDIAEGYSVSREKKESFPLTVTSAQKNPTAFYLCASRGQGVANQPQHFGDGTRLSIL.

This chain uses TRBV20-1 with TRBJ2-7; D is unclear. Germline CDR1 DFQATT, CDR2 SNEGSKA (reference sequence). The CDR3 totals 11 residues. V shed 1 base and J shed 7 bases, with 8 bases lying between them. The CDR3 DNA reads TGCAGTGCTAGAGTTGCGAAGGAGCAGTACTTC. This translates into CSARVAKEQYF.

The chain has TRBV6-5 and TRBJ1-1; D is undetermined. The V gene's germline CDR1 is MNHEY and CDR2 SVGAGI. The CDR3 covers 14 residues. With 0 bases removed from V and 1 base from J, the gap between germline ends came to 6 bases. The DNA of the CDR3 is TGTGCCAGCAGTTACTCGGCCAAGAACACTGAAGCTTTCTTT. Its translation is CASSYSAKNTEAFF.

This chain links TRBV7-2 with TRBJ1-1; 7 nucleotides match TRBD1. The CDR3 covers 13 residues. Germline loops: CDR1 SGHTA, CDR2 FQGNSA. V lost 7 bases and J lost 1; bases outside the gene matches: 3. The CDR3: CASNYRGNTEAFF. In DNA form, the CDR3 reads TGTGCCAGCAACTACAGGGGGAACACTGAAGCTTTCTTT.

This rearrangement joins TRBV7-9 to TRBJ2-1, with a weak D call TRBD1 (5 bases). Germline V gives CDR1 SEHNR, CDR2 FQNEAQ (reference sequence). The CDR3 extends over 14 amino acids. The ends were cut back, 2 bases at V and 5 bases at J, with 10 bases in the middle. The CDR3 nucleotides read TGTGCCAGCAGCTTAATCCAGGGCCACAATGAGCAGTTCTTC. Its protein is CASSLIQGHNEQFF.

This chain joins TRBV5-1 and TRBJ2-1, with 7 nucleotides matching TRBD1. The CDR3 covers 16 residues. The V and J ends lost 1 base and 5 bases, in that order; junction bases with no gene match: 9. Germline assignment: CDR1 SGHRS and CDR2 YFSETQ. The DNA of the CDR3 is TGCGCCAGCAGCTTGTTTCCGGGACAGTCGAACAATGAGCAGTTCTTC. Its translation: CASSLFPGQSNNEQFF.

This chain joins TRBV9 and TRBJ1-2, with D tentatively TRBD1 (5 bases). V was pared by 0 bases and J by 8 bases, with 17 bases between. Germline CDR1 and CDR2: SGDLS and YYNGEE. The CDR3 extends over 15 amino acids. CDR3 in DNA: TGTGCCAGCAGCGTAGAGGAGGGCAGGGTCGGCGGCTACACCTTC. Its translation: CASSVEEGRVGGYTF. Supplemented by reference TRBV9 and TRBJ1-2, the full variable domain reads DSGVTQTPKHLITATGQRVTLRCSPRSGDLSVYWYQQSLDQGLQFLIQYYNGEERAKGNILERFSAQQFPDLHSELNLSSLELGDSALYFCASSVEEGRVGGYTFGSGTRLTVV.

This chain joins TRBV11-2 and TRBJ2-7, with D tentatively TRBD1 (7 bases). The V end lost 1 base, the J end lost 0 bases, and 16 bases lay between the germline ends. The CDR3 runs to 17 residues. Germline-derived CDR1 and CDR2 are SGHAT and FQNNGV. CDR3 protein: CASSLVSGGPYSYEQYF. The CDR3 DNA is TGTGCCAGCAGCTTAGTATCAGGGGGGCCCTACTCCTACGAGCAGTACTTC. Complete variable domain (other parts from reference TRBV11-2 and TRBJ2-7): EAGVAQSPRYKIIEKRQSVAFWCNPISGHATLYWYQQILGQGPKLLIQFQNNGVVDDSQLPKDRFSAERLKGVDSTLKIQPAKLEDSAVYLCASSLVSGGPYSYEQYFGPGTRLTVT.

This clone was counted a single time. The gene calls are TRBV5-1 and TRBJ1-5; no clear D. V shed 4 bases and J shed 2 bases, with 7 bases lying between them. This CDR3 has 13 amino acids. In germline, CDR1 is SGHRS, CDR2 YFSETQ. In nucleotides, the CDR3 is TGCGCCAGCAGCCGAGCGGGCAATCAGCCCCAGCATTTT. Translation gives CASSRAGNQPQHF. Supplemented by reference TRBV5-1 and TRBJ1-5, the full variable domain reads KAGVTQTPRYLIKTRGQQVTLSCSPISGHRSVSWYQQTPGQGLQFLFEYFSETQRNKGNFPGRFSGRQFSNSRSEMNVSTLELGDSALYLCASSRAGNQPQHFGDGTRLSIL.

The gene calls are TRBV19 and TRBJ2-1, with 8 bases that match TRBD2. The CDR3 spans 16 residues. Germline assignment: CDR1 LNHDA and CDR2 SQIVND (reference sequence). J lost 4 bases, V lost 3 bases, and 8 bases had no gene match. The CDR3: CASSIGFERGYNEQFF. CDR3 bases: TGTGCCAGTAGTATTGGTTTCGAGCGGGGGTACAATGAGCAGTTCTTC.

The chain combines TRBV6-1 with TRBJ2-7; 7 positions match TRBD2. Trimming removed 4 bases from V and 2 bases from J; junction bases left unmatched: 11. Germline CDR1 reads MNHNS; CDR2 reads SASEGT. The CDR3 spans 16 residues. CDR3 coding DNA: TGTGCCAGCAGTGTTCCAGCTAGCGGAGTGGCCTACGAGCAGTACTTC. Its protein is CASSVPASGVAYEQYF.

The genes are TRBV19 and TRBJ2-1; 10 bases fit TRBD2. This CDR3 has 14 amino acids. Looked up from germline, CDR1 is LNHDA and CDR2 is SQIVND (reference sequence). The V gene end was trimmed by 5 bases and the J gene end by 6 bases; junction bases not matched to a gene: 4. For the CDR3, the DNA is TGTGCCAGTAGTGTAGCGGGAGGAGGCAATGAGCAGTTCTTC. It encodes CASSVAGGGNEQFF.

The chain couples TRBV27 to TRBJ2-1; 14 positions match TRBD2. The CDR3 runs to 16 residues. V trimming: 4 bases; J trimming: 11 bases; junction bases outside the gene matches: 10. CDR1 MNHEY and CDR2 SMNVEV come from the germline V gene (reference sequence). CDR3 DNA sequence: TGTGCCAGCAGTTGGGCGACTAGCGGGAGGGCCGAAAAGCAGTTCTTC. Translation gives CASSWATSGRAEKQFF.

The genes are TRBV10-3 and TRBJ1-1; perhaps TRBD1 as D (6 bases). Trimming removed 3 bases from V and 0 bases from J, with 11 bases in between. The CDR3 is made up of 15 amino acids. Looked up from germline, CDR1 is ENHRY and CDR2 is SYGVKD. CDR3 protein: CAISEEGVLNTEAFF. The CDR3 DNA follows: TGTGCCATCAGTGAAGAGGGGGTACTGAACACTGAAGCTTTCTTT.